The TCR beta chain under discussion was sequenced for a study of shared clonotypes between healthy human individuals. Several immunoSEQ 96-well plates shared each subset's DNA, each plate a replicate. Sequencing was performed with immunoSEQ multiplex PCR; in TCRdb, only in-frame clones are kept and a portion is missing. The sample contains roughly 2,300,000 clones, around 90% of which appear only once. CDR1 and CDR2 (germline): SGHRS, YFSETQ. The CDR3 spans 17 residues. The junction had 12 bases not matched to a gene; V was cut back by 0 bases and J by 7 bases. V usage is TRBV5-1 and J usage is TRBJ2-5, with 10 bases matching TRBD1. This TCR was sampled from a man aged 18 to 35 in good health. Some clones in this sample may be carry-over from other donors' samples. Sequences were obtained from naive CD4+ T cells from PBMCs. Subset meaning: CD45RA+ positively selected. In DNA, the CDR3 is TGCGCCAGCAGCTTGGGGGTCCTCCGGGACAGGGGTTGGACCCAGTACTTC. It yields the protein CASSLGVLRDRGWTQYF.